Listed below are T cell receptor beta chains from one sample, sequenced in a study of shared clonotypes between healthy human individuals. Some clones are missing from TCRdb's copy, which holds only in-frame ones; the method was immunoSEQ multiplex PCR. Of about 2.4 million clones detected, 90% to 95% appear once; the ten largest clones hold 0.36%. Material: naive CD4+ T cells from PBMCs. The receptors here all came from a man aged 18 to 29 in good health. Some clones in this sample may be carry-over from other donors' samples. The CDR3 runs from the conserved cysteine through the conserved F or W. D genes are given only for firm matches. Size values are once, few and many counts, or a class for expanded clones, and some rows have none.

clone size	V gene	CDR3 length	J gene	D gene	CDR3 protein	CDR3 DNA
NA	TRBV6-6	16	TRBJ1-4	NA	CASRRGRGGAGEKLFF	TGTGCCAGCAGAAGAGGTCGGGGGGGTGCCGGTGAAAAACTGTTTTTT
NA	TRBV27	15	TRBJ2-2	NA	CASSFSPVVTGELFF	TGTGCCAGCAGTTTCTCCCCAGTAGTCACCGGGGAGCTGTTTTTT
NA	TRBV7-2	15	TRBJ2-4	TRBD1	CASSYYRGSGNIQYF	TGTGCCAGCAGCTACTACAGGGGGTCTGGAAACATTCAGTACTTC
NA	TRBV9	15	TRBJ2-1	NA	CASSVKGGRLDEQFF	TGTGCCAGCAGCGTAAAAGGGGGTCGCCTGGATGAGCAGTTCTTC
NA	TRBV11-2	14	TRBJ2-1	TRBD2	CASGGLAGYNEQFF	TGTGCCAGCGGGGGACTAGCGGGATACAATGAGCAGTTCTTC
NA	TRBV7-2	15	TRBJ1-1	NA	CASSLVGIGHDEAFF	TGTGCCAGCAGCTTAGTAGGGATTGGACACGATGAAGCTTTCTTT
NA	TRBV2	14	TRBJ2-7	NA	CASIPETTGSEQYF	TGTGCCAGCATCCCAGAAACGACGGGGAGCGAGCAGTACTTC
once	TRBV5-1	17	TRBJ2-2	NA	CASSLWAGIANTGELFF	TGCGCCAGCAGCTTGTGGGCAGGAATCGCGAACACCGGGGAGCTGTTTTTT
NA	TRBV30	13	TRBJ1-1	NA	CAWARGLNTEAFF	TGTGCCTGGGCGAGAGGGTTGAACACTGAAGCTTTCTTT
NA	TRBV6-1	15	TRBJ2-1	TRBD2	CARRSGLCSYNEQFF	TGTGCCCGCAGATCGGGACTATGCTCCTACAATGAGCAGTTCTTC
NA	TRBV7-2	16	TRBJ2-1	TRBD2	CASSDVLAGPYNEQFF	TGTGCCAGCAGCGACGTACTAGCGGGGCCCTACAATGAGCAGTTCTTC
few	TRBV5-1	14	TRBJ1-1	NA	CASSITGSNTEAFF	TGCGCCAGCAGCATAACAGGGTCGAACACTGAAGCTTTCTTT
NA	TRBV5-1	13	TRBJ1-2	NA	CASSLDATGGHTF	TGCGCCAGCAGCTTGGATGCGACGGGGGGCCACACCTTC
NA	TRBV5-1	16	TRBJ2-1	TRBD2	CASSGTGTSGSHEQFF	TGCGCCAGCAGCGGCACCGGGACTAGCGGGAGTCATGAGCAGTTCTTC
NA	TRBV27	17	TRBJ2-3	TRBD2	CASSLYRASGRADTQYF	TGTGCCAGCAGTTTATATAGGGCTAGCGGGAGGGCAGATACGCAGTATTTT
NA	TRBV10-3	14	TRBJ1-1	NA	CAISESNPNTEAFF	TGTGCCATCAGTGAGAGTAACCCGAACACTGAAGCTTTCTTT
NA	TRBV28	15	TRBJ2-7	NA	CASGQYRLQPREQYF	TGTGCCAGCGGGCAATACAGGTTGCAACCCCGCGAGCAGTACTTC
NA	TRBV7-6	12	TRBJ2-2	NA	CASSPSAGELFF	TGTGCCAGCAGCCCCTCGGCCGGGGAGCTGTTTTTT
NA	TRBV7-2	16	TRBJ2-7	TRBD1	CASSLRTGIISYEQYF	TGTGCCAGCAGCTTACGGACAGGTATAATCTCCTACGAGCAGTACTTC
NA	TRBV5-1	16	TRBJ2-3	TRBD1	CASSSTGTVGGDTQYF	TGCGCCAGCAGCTCCACCGGGACAGTAGGAGGAGATACGCAGTATTTT
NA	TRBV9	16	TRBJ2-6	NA	CASSVDRQDGANVLTF	TGTGCCAGCAGCGTAGATCGTCAGGACGGGGCCAACGTCCTGACTTTC
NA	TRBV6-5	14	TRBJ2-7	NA	CASSRHVQGYEQYF	TGTGCCAGCAGTCGCCATGTCCAGGGGTACGAGCAGTACTTC
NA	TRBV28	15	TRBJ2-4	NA	CASSKVGRGKNIQYF	TGTGCCAGCAGTAAAGTAGGGCGGGGTAAAAACATTCAGTACTTC
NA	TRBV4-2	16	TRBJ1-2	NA	CASSQPRSGGDYGYTF	TGTGCCAGCAGCCAACCTAGGTCCGGTGGGGACTATGGCTACACCTTC
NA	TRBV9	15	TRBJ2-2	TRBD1	CASSTRQGFTGELFF	TGTGCCAGCAGCACACGACAGGGGTTCACCGGGGAGCTGTTTTTT
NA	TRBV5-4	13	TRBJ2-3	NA	CASSLAGDDTQYF	TGTGCCAGCAGCTTGGCAGGGGACGATACGCAGTATTTT
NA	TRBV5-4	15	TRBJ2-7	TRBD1	CASSLGQGVNYEQYF	TGTGCCAGCAGCTTGGGACAGGGCGTAAATTACGAGCAGTACTTC
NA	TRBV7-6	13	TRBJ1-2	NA	CASSPVGDYGYTF	TGTGCCAGCAGCCCAGTGGGGGACTATGGCTACACCTTC
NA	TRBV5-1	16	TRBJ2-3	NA	CASSSYSRVNTDTQYF	TGCGCCAGCAGCTCCTATTCGCGGGTCAACACAGATACGCAGTATTTT
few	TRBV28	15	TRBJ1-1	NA	CASSPLGGIFPEAFF	TGTGCCAGCAGTCCGCTGGGTGGAATCTTTCCTGAAGCTTTCTTT
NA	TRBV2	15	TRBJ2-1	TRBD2	CASSMNSGGYNEQFF	TGTGCCAGCAGTATGAATAGCGGGGGCTACAATGAGCAGTTCTTC
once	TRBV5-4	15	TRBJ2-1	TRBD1	CASSSGQVLYNEQFF	TGTGCCAGCAGCTCCGGACAGGTGCTTTACAATGAGCAGTTCTTC
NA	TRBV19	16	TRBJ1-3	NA	CASTPQTGIPGNTIYF	TGTGCCAGTACCCCACAAACTGGCATCCCTGGAAACACCATATATTTT
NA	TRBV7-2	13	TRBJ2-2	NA	CASSLNLGGELFF	TGTGCCAGCAGCTTAAATTTGGGCGGGGAGCTGTTTTTT
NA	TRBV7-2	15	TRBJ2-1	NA	CASSSSSVPGYEQFF	TGTGCCAGCAGCTCGTCTAGCGTGCCGGGGTATGAGCAGTTCTTC
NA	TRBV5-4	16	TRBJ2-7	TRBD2	CASSWVERESSYEQYF	TGTGCCAGCAGCTGGGTTGAGCGGGAGAGCTCCTACGAGCAGTACTTC
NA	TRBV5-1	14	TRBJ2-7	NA	CASSAQAGSYEQYF	TGCGCCAGCAGCGCGCAGGCTGGCTCCTACGAGCAGTACTTC
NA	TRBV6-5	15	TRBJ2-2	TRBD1	CASSRQGRNTGELFF	TGTGCCAGCTCCCGACAGGGGAGGAACACCGGGGAGCTGTTTTTT
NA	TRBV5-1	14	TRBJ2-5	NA	CASRPTQGSETQYF	TGCGCCAGCAGGCCAACTCAGGGTAGTGAGACCCAGTACTTC
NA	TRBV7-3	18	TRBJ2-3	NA	CASSLTPGSGVSTDTQYF	TGTGCCAGCAGCTTAACGCCGGGTAGCGGAGTAAGCACAGATACGCAGTATTTT
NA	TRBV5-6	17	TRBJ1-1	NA	CASSLEPGGVGNTEAFF	TGTGCCAGCAGCTTGGAGCCGGGCGGGGTCGGTAACACTGAAGCTTTCTTT
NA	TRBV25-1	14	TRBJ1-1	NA	CASSDTLRGEIAFF	TGTGCCAGCAGTGACACCCTGAGGGGGGAAATTGCTTTCTTT